This TCR beta chain was identified during a study of HIV-infected patients and healthy controls. Whole-study context: Early therapy brought no consistent CD8 count shift, though the CD4:CD8 ratio rose a little.

General study points: HIV+ repertoires were severely depleted of MAIT alpha-chain CDR3s, unlike healthy controls.

Germline V CDR1 and CDR2: SNHLY, FYNNEI. The junction had 11 bases not matched to a gene; V was cut back by 8 bases and J by 7 bases. CDR3 length equals 14 residues. Around 0.5 ug RNA was reverse transcribed with alpha and beta constant-region primers. Each of the alpha and beta chains got its own library through chain-specific third strand synthesis with indices. Each cDNA molecule was barcoded, and a single primer pair amplified each chain. A 5' RACE adapter with a random hexamer and the SP2 primer site was joined to cDNA. TCRdb called the 5' RACE reads again in MiXCR, with one record for every CDR3 protein. The sample includes about 14,000 distinct CDR3 sequences, roughly 12% seen only once; the top ten take 40%. On this clonotype: The antigen is unknown. A much larger clone lies a single base off, so this may be a read error.

Follow-up blood was drawn about 14 weeks, roughly three months, after antiretroviral therapy began. The repertoire came from unfractionated whole blood and reflected all unsorted peripheral T cells. The chain links TRBV2 to TRBJ2-1, with TRBD1 matching 7 bases. Material: blood, obtained during antiretroviral therapy. The clonotype comes from an adult with HIV infection. The donor label of this sample is uncertain. The CDR3 nucleotides are TGTGCCAGCTCTTACAGGGGCGGTCAGAATGAGCAGTTCTTC. Translating it yields CASSYRGGQNEQFF.